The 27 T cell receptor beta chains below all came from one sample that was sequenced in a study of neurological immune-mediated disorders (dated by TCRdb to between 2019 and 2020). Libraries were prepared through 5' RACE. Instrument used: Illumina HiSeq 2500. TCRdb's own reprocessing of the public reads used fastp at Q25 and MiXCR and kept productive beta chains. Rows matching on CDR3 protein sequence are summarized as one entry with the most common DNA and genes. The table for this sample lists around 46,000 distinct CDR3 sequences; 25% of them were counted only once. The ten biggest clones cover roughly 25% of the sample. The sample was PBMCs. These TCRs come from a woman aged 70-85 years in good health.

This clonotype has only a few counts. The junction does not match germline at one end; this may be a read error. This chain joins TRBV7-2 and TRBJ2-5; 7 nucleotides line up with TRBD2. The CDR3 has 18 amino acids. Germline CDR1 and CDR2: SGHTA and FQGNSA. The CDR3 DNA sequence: TGTGCCAGCAGCCTAGCCGGCGGGAGTTTGTATAGTGGAGAGACCCAGTACTTC. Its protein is CASSLAGGSLYSGETQYF.

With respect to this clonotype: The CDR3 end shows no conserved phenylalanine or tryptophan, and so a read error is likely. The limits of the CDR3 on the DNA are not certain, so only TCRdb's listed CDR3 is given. The CDR3 loop reads CASTACRGI. The V and J genes are TRBV12-3 or TRBV12-4 and TRBJ2-3; the D call of TRBD1 is as the table states it, not checked on the DNA. Including both end residues, the CDR3 is 9 amino acids long.

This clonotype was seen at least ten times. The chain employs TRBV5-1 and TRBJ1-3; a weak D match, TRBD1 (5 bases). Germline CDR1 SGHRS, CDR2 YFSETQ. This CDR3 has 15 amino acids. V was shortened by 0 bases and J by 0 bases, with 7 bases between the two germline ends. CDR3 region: CASSLAGSSGNTIYF. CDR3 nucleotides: TGCGCCAGCAGCTTGGCAGGGAGCTCTGGAAACACCATATATTTT.

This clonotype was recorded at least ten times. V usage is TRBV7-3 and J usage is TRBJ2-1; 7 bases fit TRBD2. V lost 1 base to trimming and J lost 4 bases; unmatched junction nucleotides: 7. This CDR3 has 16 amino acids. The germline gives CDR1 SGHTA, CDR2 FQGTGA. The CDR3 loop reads CASSLMPQRGYNEQFF. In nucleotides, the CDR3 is TGTGCCAGCAGCTTAATGCCCCAGCGGGGTTACAATGAGCAGTTCTTC.

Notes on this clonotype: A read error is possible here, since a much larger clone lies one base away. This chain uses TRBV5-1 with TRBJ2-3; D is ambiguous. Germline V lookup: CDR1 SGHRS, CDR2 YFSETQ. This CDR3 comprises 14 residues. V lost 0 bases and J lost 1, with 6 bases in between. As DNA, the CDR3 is TGCGCCAGCAGCTTGGTACGGGGCACAGATACGCAGTATTTT. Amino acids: CASSLVRGTDTQYF.

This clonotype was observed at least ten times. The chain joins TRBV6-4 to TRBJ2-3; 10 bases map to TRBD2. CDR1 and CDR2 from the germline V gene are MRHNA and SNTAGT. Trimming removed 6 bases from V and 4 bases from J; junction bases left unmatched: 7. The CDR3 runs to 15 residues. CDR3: CASSAGTSAPDTQYF. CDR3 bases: TGTGCCAGCAGCGCCGGGACTAGCGCCCCAGATACGCAGTATTTT.

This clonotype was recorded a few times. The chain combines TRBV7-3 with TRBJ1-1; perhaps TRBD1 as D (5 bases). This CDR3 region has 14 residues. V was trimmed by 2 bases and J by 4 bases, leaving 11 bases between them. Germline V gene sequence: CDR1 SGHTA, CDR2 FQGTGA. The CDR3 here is CASSLAGLSTEAFF. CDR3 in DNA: TGTGCCAGCAGCTTAGCAGGGCTTAGCACTGAAGCTTTCTTT.

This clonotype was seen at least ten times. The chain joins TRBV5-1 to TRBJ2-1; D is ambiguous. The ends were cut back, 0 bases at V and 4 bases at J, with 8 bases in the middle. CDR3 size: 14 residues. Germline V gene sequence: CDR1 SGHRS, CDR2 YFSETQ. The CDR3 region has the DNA TGCGCCAGCAGCTTGGGTAGCCCATACAATGAGCAGTTCTTC. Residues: CASSLGSPYNEQFF. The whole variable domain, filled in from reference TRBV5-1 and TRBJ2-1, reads KAGVTQTPRYLIKTRGQQVTLSCSPISGHRSVSWYQQTPGQGLQFLFEYFSETQRNKGNFPGRFSGRQFSNSRSEMNVSTLELGDSALYLCASSLGSPYNEQFFGPGTRLTVL.

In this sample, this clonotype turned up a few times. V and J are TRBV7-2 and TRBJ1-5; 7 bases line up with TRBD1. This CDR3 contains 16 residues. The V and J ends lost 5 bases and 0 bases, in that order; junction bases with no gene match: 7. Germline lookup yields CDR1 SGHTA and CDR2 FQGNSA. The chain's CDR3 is CASSPRQGYSNQPQHF. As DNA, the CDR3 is TGTGCCAGCAGCCCTCGACAGGGATATAGCAATCAGCCCCAGCATTTT.

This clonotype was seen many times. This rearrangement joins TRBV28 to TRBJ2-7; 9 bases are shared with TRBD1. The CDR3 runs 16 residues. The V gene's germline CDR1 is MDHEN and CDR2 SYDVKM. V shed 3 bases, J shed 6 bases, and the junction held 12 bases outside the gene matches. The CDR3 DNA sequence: TGTGCCAGCAGTTTTCTAACCGGGACAGGGAAATCCGAGCAGTACTTC. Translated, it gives CASSFLTGTGKSEQYF.

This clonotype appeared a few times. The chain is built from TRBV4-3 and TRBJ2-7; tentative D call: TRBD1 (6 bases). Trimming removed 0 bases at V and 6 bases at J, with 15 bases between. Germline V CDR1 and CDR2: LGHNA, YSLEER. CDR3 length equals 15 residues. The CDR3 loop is CASSQERGIWFEQYF. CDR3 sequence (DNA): TGCGCCAGCAGCCAAGAGAGGGGGATATGGTTCGAGCAGTACTTC.

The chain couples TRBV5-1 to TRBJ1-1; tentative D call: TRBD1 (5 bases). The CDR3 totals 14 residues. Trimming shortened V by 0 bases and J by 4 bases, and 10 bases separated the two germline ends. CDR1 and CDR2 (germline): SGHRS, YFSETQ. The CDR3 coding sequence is TGCGCCAGCAGCTTGGGGGGCAGGCGCACTGAAGCTTTCTTT. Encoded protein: CASSLGGRRTEAFF.

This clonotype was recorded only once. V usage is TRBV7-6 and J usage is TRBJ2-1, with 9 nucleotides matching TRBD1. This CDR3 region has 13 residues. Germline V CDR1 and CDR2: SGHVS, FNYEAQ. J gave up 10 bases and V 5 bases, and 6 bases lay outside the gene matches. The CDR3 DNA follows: TGTGCCAGCAGCCGACAGGGGGTGGGGGAGCAGTTCTTC. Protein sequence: CASSRQGVGEQFF. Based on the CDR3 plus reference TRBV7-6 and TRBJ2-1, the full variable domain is GAGVSQSPRYKVTKRGQDVALRCDPISGHVSLYWYRQALGQGPEFLTYFNYEAQQDKSGLPNDRFSAERPEGSISTLTIQRTEQRDSAMYRCASSRQGVGEQFFGPGTRLTVL.

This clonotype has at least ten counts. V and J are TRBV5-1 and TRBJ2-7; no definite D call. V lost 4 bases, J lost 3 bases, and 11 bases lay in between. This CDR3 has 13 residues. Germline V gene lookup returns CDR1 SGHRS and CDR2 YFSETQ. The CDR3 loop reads CASSQNRYYEQYF. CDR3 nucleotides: TGCGCCAGCAGCCAGAACCGTTACTACGAGCAGTACTTC.

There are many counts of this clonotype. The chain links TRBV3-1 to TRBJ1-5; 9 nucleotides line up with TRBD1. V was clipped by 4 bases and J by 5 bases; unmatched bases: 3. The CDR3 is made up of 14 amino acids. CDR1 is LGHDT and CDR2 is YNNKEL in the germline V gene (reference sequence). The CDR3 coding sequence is TGTGCCAGCAGCCCGACAGGGGGACATCAGCCCCAGCATTTT. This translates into CASSPTGGHQPQHF.

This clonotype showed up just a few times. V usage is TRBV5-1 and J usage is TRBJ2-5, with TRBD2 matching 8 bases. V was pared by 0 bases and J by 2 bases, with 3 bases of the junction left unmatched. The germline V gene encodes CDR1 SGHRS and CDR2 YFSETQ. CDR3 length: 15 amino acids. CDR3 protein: CASSLEPSGQETQYF. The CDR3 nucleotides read TGCGCCAGCAGCTTGGAGCCTAGCGGGCAAGAGACCCAGTACTTC.

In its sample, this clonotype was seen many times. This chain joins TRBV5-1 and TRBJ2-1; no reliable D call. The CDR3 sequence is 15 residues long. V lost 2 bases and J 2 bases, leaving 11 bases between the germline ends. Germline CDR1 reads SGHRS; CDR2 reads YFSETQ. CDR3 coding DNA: TGCGCCAGCAGCTTCGTGGGCAGGACCTACAATGAGCAGTTCTTC. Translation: CASSFVGRTYNEQFF.

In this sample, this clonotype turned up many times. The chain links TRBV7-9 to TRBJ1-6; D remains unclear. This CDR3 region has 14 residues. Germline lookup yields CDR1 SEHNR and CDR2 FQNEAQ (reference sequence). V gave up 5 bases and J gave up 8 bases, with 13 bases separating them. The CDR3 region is CASSPIALYSPLHF. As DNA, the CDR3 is TGTGCCAGCAGCCCAATTGCCCTTTATTCACCCCTCCACTTT.

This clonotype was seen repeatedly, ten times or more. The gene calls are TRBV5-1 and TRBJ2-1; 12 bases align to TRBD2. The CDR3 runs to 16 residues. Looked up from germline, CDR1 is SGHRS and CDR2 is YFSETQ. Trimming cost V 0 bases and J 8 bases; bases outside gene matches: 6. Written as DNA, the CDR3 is TGCGCCAGCAGCTTGGATAGGGGACTAGCGGGCTATGAGCAGTTCTTC. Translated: CASSLDRGLAGYEQFF.

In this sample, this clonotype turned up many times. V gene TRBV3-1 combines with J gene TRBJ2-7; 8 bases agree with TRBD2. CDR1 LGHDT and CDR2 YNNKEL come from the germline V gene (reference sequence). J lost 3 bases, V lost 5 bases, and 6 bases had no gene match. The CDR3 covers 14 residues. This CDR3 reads CASSTWGLDYEQYF. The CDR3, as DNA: TGTGCCAGCAGCACTTGGGGACTAGACTACGAGCAGTACTTC.

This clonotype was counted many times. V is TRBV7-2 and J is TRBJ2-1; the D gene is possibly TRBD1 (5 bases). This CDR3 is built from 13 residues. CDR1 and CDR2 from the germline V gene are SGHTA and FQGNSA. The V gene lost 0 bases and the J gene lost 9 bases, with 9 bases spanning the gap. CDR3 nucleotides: TGTGCCAGCAGCTTAGCTTGGGGCCCTGAGCAGTTCTTC. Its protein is CASSLAWGPEQFF.

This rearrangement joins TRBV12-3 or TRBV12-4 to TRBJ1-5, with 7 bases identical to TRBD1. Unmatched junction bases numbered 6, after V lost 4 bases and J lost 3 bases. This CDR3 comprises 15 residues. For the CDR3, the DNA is TGTGCCAGCAGTTCCAGACAGGGAAACAATCAGCCCCAGCATTTT. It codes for CASSSRQGNNQPQHF.

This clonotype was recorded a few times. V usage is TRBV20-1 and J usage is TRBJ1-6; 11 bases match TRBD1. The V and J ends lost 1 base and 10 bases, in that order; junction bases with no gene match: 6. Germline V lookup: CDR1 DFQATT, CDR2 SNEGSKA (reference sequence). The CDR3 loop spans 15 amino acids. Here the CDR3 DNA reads TGCAGTGCTAGAGGCCGGGACAGGGGGGTATCACCCCTCCACTTT. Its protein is CSARGRDRGVSPLHF.

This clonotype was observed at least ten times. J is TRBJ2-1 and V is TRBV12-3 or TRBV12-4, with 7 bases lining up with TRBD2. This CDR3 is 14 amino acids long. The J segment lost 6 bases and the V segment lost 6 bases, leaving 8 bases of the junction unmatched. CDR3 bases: TGTGCCAGCAGCCTCGGGAGGCCGCCCAATGAGCAGTTCTTC. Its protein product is CASSLGRPPNEQFF.

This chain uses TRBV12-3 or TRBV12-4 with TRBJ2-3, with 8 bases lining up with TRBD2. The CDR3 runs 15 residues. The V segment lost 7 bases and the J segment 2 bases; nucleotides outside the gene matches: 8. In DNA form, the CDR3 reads TGTGCCAGCACCCAAACGGGGGGGGCCACAGATACGCAGTATTTT. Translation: CASTQTGGATDTQYF.

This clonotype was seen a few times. The CDR3 nucleotides read TGTGCCAGCAGTCCCCACGGACAGGGGGAGAACACTGAAGCTTTCTTT. Translated, it gives CASSPHGQGENTEAFF. The chain employs TRBV6-1 and TRBJ1-1; TRBD1 agrees at 10 bases. CDR1 MNHNS and CDR2 SASEGT come from the germline V gene. The CDR3 totals 16 residues. Unmatched junction bases numbered 7, after V lost 5 bases and J lost 1 base.

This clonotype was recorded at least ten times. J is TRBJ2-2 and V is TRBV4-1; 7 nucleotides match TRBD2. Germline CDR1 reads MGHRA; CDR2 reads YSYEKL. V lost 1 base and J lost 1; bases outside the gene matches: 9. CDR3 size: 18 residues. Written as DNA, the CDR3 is TGCGCCAGCAGCCAAGGAGTATTCCCTAGCGGGAACACCGGGGAGCTGTTTTTT. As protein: CASSQGVFPSGNTGELFF.